This T cell receptor beta chain is from a study of T cell changes during pregnancy in multiple sclerosis. This clone was seen once. Per the germline V gene, CDR1 is SGDLS and CDR2 is YYNGEE. Deletions cut 6 bases from V and 3 bases from J, with 18 bases between. This CDR3 region has 15 residues. Profiled with immunoSEQ multiplex PCR; TCRdb holds only in-frame clones, not every one. The profile covers approximately 98,000 clones, with about 92% appearing a single time and about 2% taken by the ten largest. This receptor was obtained from a female donor in good health, enrolled as a control in a pregnancy study. The rearrangement links TRBV9 to TRBJ1-2, with D tentatively TRBD1 (5 bases). The specimen was peripheral blood, collected after pregnancy. The CDR3 bases are TGTGCCAGCAAAAGTCATAGGGGTATCGACTATGGCTACACCTTC. Encoded protein: CASKSHRGIDYGYTF.